These T cell receptor beta chains were read from a single sample in a study of blood T cell repertoires in COVID-19. Assay used: immunoSEQ multiplex PCR; TCRdb lists only in-frame clones, some missing. The data show around 44,000 clones, approximately 85% seen once. Specimen: peripheral blood. The receptors were gathered from a man aged 35 to 55 with active or convalescent COVID-19. The conserved cysteine and the conserved F or W are not part of the CDR3 here. Clone size is stated in some rows and not others, as once, few, many or a class when expanded.

v_call clone_size cdr3_aa
TRBV7-3 . ASSPTGTVYSGANVLT
TRBV6-5 . ASRTGKTQY
TRBV6-5 . ASSPRGVTEAF
TRBV30 . AWNQGRGGNTIY
TRBV7-3 few ASSFGFGTGELF
TRBV12-3/TRBV12-4 . ASSYWLSEQY
TRBV6-5 . ASSWEQGNQPQH
TRBV9 few ASTLGGSSDEQY
TRBV11-2 . ASSLTATSGIKNIQY
TRBV4-3 . ASSQVASQATYGYT
TRBV2 . ASSAERTNEKLF
TRBV2 . ASSGGTSGSYEQY
TRBV10-1 . ASSEKLAGGEEQF
TRBV4-3 . ASSQRPEARNSPLH
TRBV14 . ASSQEGGRTLTYNEQF